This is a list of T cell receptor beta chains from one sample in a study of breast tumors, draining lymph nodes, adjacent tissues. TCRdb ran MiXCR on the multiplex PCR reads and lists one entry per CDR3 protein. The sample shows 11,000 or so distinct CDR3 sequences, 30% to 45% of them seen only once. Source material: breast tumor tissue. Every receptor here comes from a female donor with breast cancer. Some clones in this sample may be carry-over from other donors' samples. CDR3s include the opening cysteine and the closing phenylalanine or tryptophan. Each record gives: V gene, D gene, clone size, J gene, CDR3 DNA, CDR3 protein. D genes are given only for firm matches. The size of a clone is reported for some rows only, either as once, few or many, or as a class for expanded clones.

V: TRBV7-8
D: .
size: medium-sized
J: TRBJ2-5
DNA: TGTGCCAGCAGCGCCAGTCGGCAGAAAGAGACCCAGTACTTC
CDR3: CASSASRQKETQYF

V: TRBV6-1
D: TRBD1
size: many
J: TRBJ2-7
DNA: TGTGCCAGCAGTGAAAGCCCCCCGGGACAGGCATCCTACGAGCAGTACTTC
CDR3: CASSESPPGQASYEQYF

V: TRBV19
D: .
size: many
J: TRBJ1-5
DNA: TGTGCCAGTAGTATCAAGGGTCCCAATCAGCCCCAGCATTTT
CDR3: CASSIKGPNQPQHF

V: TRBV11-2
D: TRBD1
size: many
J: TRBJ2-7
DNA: TGTGCCAGCAGCGAAGGCGCCTTGGGACAGGGATACGAGCAGTACTTC
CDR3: CASSEGALGQGYEQYF

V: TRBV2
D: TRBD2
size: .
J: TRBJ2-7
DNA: TGTGCCAGCAGCCCAGGAGGGACTAGCTCCCAGCAGTACTTC
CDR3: CASSPGGTSSQQYF

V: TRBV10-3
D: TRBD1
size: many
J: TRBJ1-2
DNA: TGTGCCATCACACCAGGACAGGGATATGGCTACACCTTC
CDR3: CAITPGQGYGYTF

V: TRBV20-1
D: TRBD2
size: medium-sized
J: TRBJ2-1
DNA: TGCAGTGCTAGAGGACTAGCGGGAGGGGGTGAGCAGTTCTTC
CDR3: CSARGLAGGGEQFF

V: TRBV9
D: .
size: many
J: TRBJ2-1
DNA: TGTGCCAGCAGCGTACGGGTGCAGTTCTTC
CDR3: CASSVRVQFF

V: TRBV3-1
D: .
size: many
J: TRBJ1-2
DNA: TGTGCCAGCAGCCAAGTCGGCAGGGTTGGCTACACCTTC
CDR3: CASSQVGRVGYTF

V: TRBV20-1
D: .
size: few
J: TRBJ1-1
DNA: TGCAGTGCGAGACCGGGCCCCGGGGCCCCTGAAGCTTTCTTT
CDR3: CSARPGPGAPEAFF

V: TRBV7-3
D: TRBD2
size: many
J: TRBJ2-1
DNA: TGTGCCAGCAGCCCTAGCGGGGAAACCTACAATGAGCAGTTCTTC
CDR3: CASSPSGETYNEQFF

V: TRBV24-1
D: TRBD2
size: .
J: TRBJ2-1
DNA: TGTGCCACCGGGGGGGAGTTCTCCTACAATGAGCAGTTCTTC
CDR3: CATGGEFSYNEQFF

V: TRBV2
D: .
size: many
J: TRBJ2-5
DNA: TGTGCCAGCAGTCGGGACATTACCCAAGAGACCCAGTACTTC
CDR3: CASSRDITQETQYF

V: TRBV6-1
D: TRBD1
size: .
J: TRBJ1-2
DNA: TGTGCCAGCACCGACAGGGGTGGAAATGGCTACACCTTC
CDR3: CASTDRGGNGYTF

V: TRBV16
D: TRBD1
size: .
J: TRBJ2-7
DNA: TGTGCCAGCAGCCTCCAGGCAGGGGGCGGCGACGAGCAGTACTTC
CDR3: CASSLQAGGGDEQYF

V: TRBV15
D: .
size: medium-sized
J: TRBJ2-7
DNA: TGTGCCACCAGAGACACCTCGACCTACGAGCAGTACTTC
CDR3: CATRDTSTYEQYF

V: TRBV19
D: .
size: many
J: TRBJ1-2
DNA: TGTGCCAGTACGACGAACAGGGAGAATGGCTACACCTTC
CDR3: CASTTNRENGYTF

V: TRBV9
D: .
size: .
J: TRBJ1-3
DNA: TGTGCCATTGGCCAAGGCCCCCCGGGCAGCTCTGGAAACACCATATATTTT
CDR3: CAIGQGPPGSSGNTIYF

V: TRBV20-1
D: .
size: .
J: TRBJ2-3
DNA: TGCAGTGCCTCCTTGCAGTGGGATACGCAGTATTTT
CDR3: CSASLQWDTQYF

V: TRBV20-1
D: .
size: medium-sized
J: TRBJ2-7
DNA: TGCAGTGCTAGAGATGAGCCAGCCGACTACGAGCAGTACTTC
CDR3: CSARDEPADYEQYF

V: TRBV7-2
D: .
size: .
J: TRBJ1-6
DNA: TGTGCCAGCAGCTCTAGTGGCGGGGGTTCACCCCTCCACTTT
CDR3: CASSSSGGGSPLHF

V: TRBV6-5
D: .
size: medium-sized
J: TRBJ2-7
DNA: TGTGCCAGCAGTGCATTACTAGCATACGAGCAGTACTTC
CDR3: CASSALLAYEQYF

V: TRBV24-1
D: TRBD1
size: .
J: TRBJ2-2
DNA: TGTGCCACCAGTGATGCCCGGGACAGGGGGCTTGTCACCGGGGAGCTGTTTTTT
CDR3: CATSDARDRGLVTGELFF

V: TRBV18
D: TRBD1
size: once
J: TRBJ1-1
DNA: TGTGCCAGCTCGACGGATGGGACAGGGCACACTGAAGCTTTCTTT
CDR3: CASSTDGTGHTEAFF

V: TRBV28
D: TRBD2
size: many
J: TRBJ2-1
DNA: TGTGCCAGCAGTCAATCTAGCGGGAGGGCGTGGCGTAAGTTCTTC
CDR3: CASSQSSGRAWRKFF

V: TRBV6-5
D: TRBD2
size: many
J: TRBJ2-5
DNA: TGTGCCAGCAGTAACCGAGGCGGGAGGGAAGAGACCCAGTACTTC
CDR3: CASSNRGGREETQYF

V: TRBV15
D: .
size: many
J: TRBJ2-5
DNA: TGTGCCACCAGCAGGGTGTTCGGGGTTCAAGAGACCCAGTACTTC
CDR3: CATSRVFGVQETQYF

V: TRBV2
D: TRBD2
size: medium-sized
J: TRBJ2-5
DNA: TGTGCCAGCAGTCCACTCGGACTAGCTGGGGAGACCCAGTACTTC
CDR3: CASSPLGLAGETQYF

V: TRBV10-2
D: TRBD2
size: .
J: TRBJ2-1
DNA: TGCGCCAGCAGGGGGACTAGCGGGGGGCCTAGCTCCTACAATGAGCAGTTCTTC
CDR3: CASRGTSGGPSSYNEQFF

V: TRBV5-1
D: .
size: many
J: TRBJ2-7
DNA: TGCGCCAGCAGCAGCCGGGACGGAACTTTCTACGAGCAGTACTTC
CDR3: CASSSRDGTFYEQYF

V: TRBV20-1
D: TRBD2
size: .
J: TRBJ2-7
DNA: TGCAGTGCTAGAGGAACTAGCGGGAGGGCACTGATCGAGCAGTACTTC
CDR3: CSARGTSGRALIEQYF

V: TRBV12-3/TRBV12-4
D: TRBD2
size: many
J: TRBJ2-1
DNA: TGTGCCAGCAGTCTGACTAGCGGGAGGTTGACTGAGCAGTTCTTC
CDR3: CASSLTSGRLTEQFF

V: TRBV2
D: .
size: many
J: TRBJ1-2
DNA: TGTGCCAGCAGACAGCCTAACTATGGCTACACCTTC
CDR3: CASRQPNYGYTF

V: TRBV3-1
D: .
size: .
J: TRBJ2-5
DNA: TGTGCCAGCAGCCAAGGAGGGCCCCAGTACTTC
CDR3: CASSQGGPQYF

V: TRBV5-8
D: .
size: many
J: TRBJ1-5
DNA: TGTGCCAGCAGCTCGGAAGGCAGAATTCAGCCCCAGCATTTT
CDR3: CASSSEGRIQPQHF

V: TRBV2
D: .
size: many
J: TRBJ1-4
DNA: TGTGCCAGCAGTGAGACGGCAACTAATGAAAAACTGTTTTTT
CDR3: CASSETATNEKLFF

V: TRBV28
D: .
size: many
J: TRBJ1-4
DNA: TGTGCCAGCAGTCAATTTTCCAGGGGAATGAGGGAAAAACTGTTTTTT
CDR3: CASSQFSRGMREKLFF

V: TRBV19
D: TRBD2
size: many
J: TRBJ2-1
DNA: TGTGCCAGTAGTATTAGGGCTAGCGGGAGGGCCCCAATGAATGAGCAGTTCTTC
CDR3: CASSIRASGRAPMNEQFF

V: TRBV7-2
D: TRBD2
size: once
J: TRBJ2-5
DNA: TGTGCCAGCAGCTGGACTAGCGGGAAACAAGAGACCCAGTACTTC
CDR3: CASSWTSGKQETQYF

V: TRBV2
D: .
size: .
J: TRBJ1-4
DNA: TGTGCCAGCAGTGAAATGACGCCAAGGAAGGAAAAACTGTTTTTT
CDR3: CASSEMTPRKEKLFF

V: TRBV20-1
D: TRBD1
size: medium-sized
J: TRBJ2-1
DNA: TGCAGTGCTAAGACAGGGGGGTACAATGAGCAGTTCTTC
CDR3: CSAKTGGYNEQFF

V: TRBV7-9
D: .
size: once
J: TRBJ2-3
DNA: TGTGCCAGCAGCGATCCTCGGAGCGCGGCGACAGATACGCAGTATTTT
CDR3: CASSDPRSAATDTQYF

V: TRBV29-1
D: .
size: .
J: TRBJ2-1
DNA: TGCAGCGTTATGACGGTAGCGGTCTACAATGAGCAGTTCTTC
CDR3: CSVMTVAVYNEQFF

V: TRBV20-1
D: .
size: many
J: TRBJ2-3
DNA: TGCAGTGCTAGAGTATCGGGGGCGCGCACAGATACGCAGTATTTT
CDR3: CSARVSGARTDTQYF

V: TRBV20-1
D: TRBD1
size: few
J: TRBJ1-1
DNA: TGCAGTGCCAGAGGAGGGGCGACAGGGTCGCAGAACACTGAAGCTTTCTTT
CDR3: CSARGGATGSQNTEAFF

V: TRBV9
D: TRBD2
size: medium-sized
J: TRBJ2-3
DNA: TGTGCCAGCAGCCCTAGCGGGGGAACCACAGATACGCAGTATTTT
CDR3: CASSPSGGTTDTQYF

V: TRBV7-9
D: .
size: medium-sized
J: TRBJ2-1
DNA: TGTGCCAGCAGACGAAGGGACGGGAGCTCCTACAATGAGCAGTTCTTC
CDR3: CASRRRDGSSYNEQFF

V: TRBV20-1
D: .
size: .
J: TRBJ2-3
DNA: TGCAGTGCTACTTTACCTAAGCTCACAGATACGCAGTATTTT
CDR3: CSATLPKLTDTQYF

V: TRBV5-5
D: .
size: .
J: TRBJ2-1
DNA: TGTGCCAGCAGCTTCGGTAGCTCCCCCTACAATGAGCAGTTCTTC
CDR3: CASSFGSSPYNEQFF

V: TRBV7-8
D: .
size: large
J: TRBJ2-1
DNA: TGTGCCAGCAGCCCCCTGCATGAGCAGTTCTTC
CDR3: CASSPLHEQFF

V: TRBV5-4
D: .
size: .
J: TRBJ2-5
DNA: TGTGCCAGCAGCTTGGTTGGGGGGAGTGCCCTTCCTCAAGAGACCCAGTACTTC
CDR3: CASSLVGGSALPQETQYF

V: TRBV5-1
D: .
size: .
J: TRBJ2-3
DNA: TGCGCCAGCAGCTTGACCGACTCCTACACAGATACGCAGTATTTT
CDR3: CASSLTDSYTDTQYF

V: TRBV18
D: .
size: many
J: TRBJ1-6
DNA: TGTGCCAGCTCACCACCCGAGGGTGGTAATTCACCCCTCCACTTT
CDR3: CASSPPEGGNSPLHF

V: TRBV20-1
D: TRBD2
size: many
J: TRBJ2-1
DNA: TGCAGTGCTAGAGGGGGGCCTAGCGGGGACATCTACAATGAGCAGTTCTTC
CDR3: CSARGGPSGDIYNEQFF

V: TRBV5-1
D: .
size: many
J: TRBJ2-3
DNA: TGCGCCAGCAGCTTGGACGGCCAGGACGCAGATACGCAGTATTTT
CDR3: CASSLDGQDADTQYF

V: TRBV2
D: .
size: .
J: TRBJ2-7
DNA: TGTGCCAGCAGTGATGTCTTCACCTACGAGCAGTACTTC
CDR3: CASSDVFTYEQYF

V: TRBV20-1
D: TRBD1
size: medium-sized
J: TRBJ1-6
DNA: TGCAGTGCTAGAAGATCCAGGGGGGCCTATAATTCACCCCTCCACTTT
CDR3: CSARRSRGAYNSPLHF

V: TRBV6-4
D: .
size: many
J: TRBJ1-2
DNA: TGTGCCACCTCGGCCGGGGGCTATGGCTACACCTTC
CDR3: CATSAGGYGYTF

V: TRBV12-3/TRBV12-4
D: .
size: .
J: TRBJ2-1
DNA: TGTGCCAGCAGCTCTCCGGGGCTAGCCTACAATGAGCAGTTCTTC
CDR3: CASSSPGLAYNEQFF